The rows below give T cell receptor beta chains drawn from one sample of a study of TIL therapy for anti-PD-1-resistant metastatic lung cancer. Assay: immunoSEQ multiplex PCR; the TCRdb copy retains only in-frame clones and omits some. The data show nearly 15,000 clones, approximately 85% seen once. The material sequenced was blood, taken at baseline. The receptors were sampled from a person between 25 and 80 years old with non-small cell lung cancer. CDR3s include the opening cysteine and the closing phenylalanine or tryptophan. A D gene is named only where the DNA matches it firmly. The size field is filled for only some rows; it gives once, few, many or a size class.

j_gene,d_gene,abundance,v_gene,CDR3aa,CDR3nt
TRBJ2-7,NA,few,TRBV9,CASSVVPGVQQYF,TGTGCCAGCAGCGTAGTCCCGGGGGTGCAGCAGTACTTC
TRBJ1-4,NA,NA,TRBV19,CASSIVSGINEKLFF,TGTGCCAGTAGTATAGTTTCAGGGATTAATGAAAAACTGTTTTTT
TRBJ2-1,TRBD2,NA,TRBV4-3,CASSPKSAGEGNEQFF,TGCGCCAGCAGCCCGAAGTCGGCGGGAGAGGGCAATGAGCAGTTCTTC
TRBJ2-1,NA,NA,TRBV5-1,CASRQDGSYNEQFF,TGCGCCAGCAGACAGGACGGCTCCTACAATGAGCAGTTCTTC
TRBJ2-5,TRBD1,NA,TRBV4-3,CASSQAGGAAPETQYF,TGCGCCAGCAGCCAAGCAGGGGGCGCGGCTCCGGAGACCCAGTACTTC
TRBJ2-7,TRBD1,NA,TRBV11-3,CASSFMRGQWEQYF,TGTGCCAGCAGCTTTATGAGGGGACAGTGGGAGCAGTACTTC
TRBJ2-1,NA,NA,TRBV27,CASSRWSSSYNEQFF,TGTGCCAGCAGTCGATGGTCGAGCTCCTACAATGAGCAGTTCTTC
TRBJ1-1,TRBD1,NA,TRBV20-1,CSAAGQDAFF,TGCAGTGCCGCAGGACAGGACGCTTTCTTT
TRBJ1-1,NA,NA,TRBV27,CASSPALGGESNTEAFF,TGTGCCAGCAGTCCCGCACTGGGGGGGGAAAGTAACACTGAAGCTTTCTTT
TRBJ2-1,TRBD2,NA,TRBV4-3,CASSQGTSDWNEQFF,TGCGCCAGCAGCCAAGGGACTAGTGATTGGAATGAGCAGTTCTTC
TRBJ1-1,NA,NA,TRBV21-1,CASSKDWSDTEAFF,TGTGCCAGCAGCAAAGATTGGTCGGACACTGAAGCTTTCTTT
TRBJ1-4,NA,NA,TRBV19,CASSTSGPGVATNEKLFF,TGTGCCAGTAGTACCTCCGGGCCAGGAGTTGCAACTAATGAAAAACTGTTTTTT
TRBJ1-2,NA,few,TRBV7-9,CASSLHSSNYGYTF,TGTGCCAGCAGCTTACACAGTTCTAACTATGGCTACACCTTC
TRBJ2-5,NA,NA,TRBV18,CASSPPGRESETQYF,TGTGCCAGCTCACCACCGGGCAGGGAGTCTGAGACCCAGTACTTC
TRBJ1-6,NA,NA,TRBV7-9,CASSLNSPLHF,TGTGCCAGCAGCTTAAATTCACCCCTCCACTTT
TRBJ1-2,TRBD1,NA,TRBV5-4,CASSGGQGANYGYTF,TGTGCCAGCAGCGGAGGACAGGGGGCAAACTATGGCTACACCTTC
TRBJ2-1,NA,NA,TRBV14,CASSELTYSNEQFF,TGTGCCAGCAGCGAACTGACCTACTCCAATGAGCAGTTCTTC
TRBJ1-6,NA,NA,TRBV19,CASSITQGDSPLHF,TGTGCCAGTAGTATAACACAGGGTGATTCACCCCTCCACTTT
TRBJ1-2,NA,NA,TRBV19,CASRRVFHYGYTF,TGTGCCAGCCGCCGAGTTTTTCACTATGGCTACACCTTC
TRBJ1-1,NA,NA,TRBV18,CASSPQGNTEAFF,TGTGCCAGCTCACCACAGGGGAACACTGAAGCTTTCTTT
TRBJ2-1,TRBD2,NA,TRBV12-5,CASGLPGLAGVNEQFF,TGTGCTAGTGGTTTGCCGGGACTAGCGGGAGTCAATGAGCAGTTCTTC
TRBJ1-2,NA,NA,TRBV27,CAAGPRGVGYTF,TGTGCCGCGGGCCCCCGTGGAGTGGGCTACACCTTC
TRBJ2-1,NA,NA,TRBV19,CASSPGLGDNEQFF,TGTGCCAGTAGCCCCGGCCTCGGGGACAATGAGCAGTTCTTC
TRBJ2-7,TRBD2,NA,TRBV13,CASSDSGGALLEQYF,TGTGCCAGCAGCGATAGCGGGGGGGCCCTCCTCGAGCAGTACTTC
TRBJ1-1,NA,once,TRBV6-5,CASSNQGNTEAFF,TGTGCCAGCAGTAACCAGGGGAACACTGAAGCTTTCTTT
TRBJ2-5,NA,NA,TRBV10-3,CAISEGVGAETQYF,TGTGCCATCAGTGAGGGGGTCGGCGCAGAGACCCAGTACTTC
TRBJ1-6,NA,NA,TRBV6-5,CASSYSPRTTLHF,TGTGCCAGCAGTTACTCCCCCCGGACCACCCTCCACTTT
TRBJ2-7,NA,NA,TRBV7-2,CASSFSRGRGGEQYF,TGTGCCAGCAGCTTTAGTAGGGGGAGGGGAGGCGAGCAGTACTTC
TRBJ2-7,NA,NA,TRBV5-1,CASSLTTTGEQYF,TGCGCCAGCAGCTTAACTACAACAGGCGAGCAGTACTTC
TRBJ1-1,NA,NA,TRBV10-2,CASSEGLRNTEAFF,TGCGCCAGCAGTGAGGGGCTACGGAACACTGAAGCTTTCTTT
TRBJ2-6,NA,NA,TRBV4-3,CASSQEWGSGANVLTF,TGCGCCAGCAGCCAAGAATGGGGCTCTGGGGCCAACGTCCTGACTTTC
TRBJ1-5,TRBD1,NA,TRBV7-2,CASSTPWGQVDSNQPQHF,TGTGCCAGCAGCACCCCTTGGGGACAGGTGGATAGCAATCAGCCCCAGCATTTT
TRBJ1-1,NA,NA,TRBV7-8,CASSLVWSSLNTEAFF,TGTGCCAGCAGCTTAGTGTGGAGCAGTTTGAACACTGAAGCTTTCTTT
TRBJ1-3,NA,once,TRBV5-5,CASSLFVAGAYSGNTIYF,TGTGCCAGCAGCTTGTTTGTGGCAGGGGCTTACTCTGGAAACACCATATATTTT
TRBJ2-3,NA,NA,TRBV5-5,CASSLGLGVTDTQYF,TGTGCCAGCAGCTTGGGGTTGGGTGTCACAGATACGCAGTATTTT
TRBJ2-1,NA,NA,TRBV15,CATSLDRGSYNEQFF,TGTGCCACCAGCCTAGACAGAGGGTCCTACAATGAGCAGTTCTTC
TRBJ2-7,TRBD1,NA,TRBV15,CATSRRTRDSSYEQYF,TGTGCCACCAGCAGACGAACCAGGGACAGTTCCTACGAGCAGTACTTC
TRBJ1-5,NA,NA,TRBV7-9,CASSLSIGNQPQHF,TGTGCCAGCAGCTTATCGATAGGGAATCAGCCCCAGCATTTT
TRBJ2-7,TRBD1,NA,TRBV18,CASSADRGNEQYF,TGTGCCAGCTCAGCAGACAGGGGAAACGAGCAGTACTTC
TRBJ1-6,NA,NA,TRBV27,CASSSSAGIGSPLHF,TGTGCCAGCAGTTCCTCGGCGGGGATTGGATCACCCCTCCACTTT
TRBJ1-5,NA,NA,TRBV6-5,CASSYGRGGQPQHF,TGTGCCAGCAGTTACGGCAGGGGTGGTCAGCCCCAGCATTTT
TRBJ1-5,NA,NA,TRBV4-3,CASSQGFTGQPQHF,TGCGCCAGCAGCCAAGGTTTCACGGGTCAGCCCCAGCATTTT
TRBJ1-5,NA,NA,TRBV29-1,CAGSAGHQPQHF,TGCGCGGGCTCGGCAGGGCATCAGCCCCAGCATTTT
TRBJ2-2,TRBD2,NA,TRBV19,CASSIPLGGRAPNTGELFF,TGTGCCAGTAGTATCCCACTGGGCGGGAGGGCCCCGAACACCGGGGAGCTGTTTTTT
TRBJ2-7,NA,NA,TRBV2,CASSEVRAATGEQYF,TGTGCCAGCAGTGAGGTCCGGGCCGCGACGGGGGAGCAGTACTTC
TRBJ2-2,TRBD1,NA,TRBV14,CASSQPRGQGTGELFF,TGTGCCAGCAGCCAACCTCGAGGACAGGGGACCGGGGAGCTGTTTTTT
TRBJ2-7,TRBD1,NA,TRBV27,CASSFRRQGSYEQYF,TGTGCCAGCAGTTTTAGGAGACAGGGATCCTACGAGCAGTACTTC
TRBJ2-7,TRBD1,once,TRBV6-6,CASSYSGTGVTYEQYF,TGTGCCAGCAGTTACTCGGGGACAGGGGTAACCTACGAGCAGTACTTC
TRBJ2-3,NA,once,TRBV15,CATSRPERHWARDTDTQYF,TGTGCCACCAGCAGACCCGAGCGGCACTGGGCTAGGGACACAGATACGCAGTATTTT
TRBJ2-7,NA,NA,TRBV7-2,CASSSQTGEQYF,TGTGCCAGCAGCTCACAGACCGGGGAGCAGTACTTC
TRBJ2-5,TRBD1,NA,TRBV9,CASSDPGQGQTQYF,TGTGCCAGCAGTGACCCGGGACAGGGTCAGACCCAGTACTTC
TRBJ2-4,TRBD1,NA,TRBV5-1,CASSPLPSGGQGGQYF,TGCGCCAGCAGCCCGCTGCCGTCAGGGGGCCAAGGGGGGCAGTACTTC
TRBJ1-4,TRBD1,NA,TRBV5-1,CASSVQGADEKLFF,TGCGCCAGCAGCGTTCAGGGGGCGGATGAAAAACTGTTTTTT
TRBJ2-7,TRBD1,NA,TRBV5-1,CASSHLPGQGTSYEQYF,TGCGCCAGCAGCCACCTCCCGGGACAGGGTACTTCCTACGAGCAGTACTTC
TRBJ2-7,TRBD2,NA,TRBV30,CAWSQGGLSQYF,TGTGCCTGGAGCCAGGGAGGGTTATCGCAGTACTTC
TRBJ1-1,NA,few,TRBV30,CAWSVARVRMTAFF,TGTGCCTGGAGTGTGGCCAGGGTGAGGATGACAGCTTTCTTT
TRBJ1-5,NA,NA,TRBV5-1,CASSLLQTNQPQHF,TGCGCCAGCAGCTTGCTACAGACCAATCAGCCCCAGCATTTT
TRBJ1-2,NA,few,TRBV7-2,CASSVQANYGYTF,TGTGCCAGCAGCGTACAAGCTAACTATGGCTACACCTTC
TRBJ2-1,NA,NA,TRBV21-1,CASSKASAVLQGRGHYNEQFF,TGTGCCAGCAGCAAAGCCTCCGCCGTGCTTCAGGGTCGCGGGCATTACAATGAGCAGTTCTTC
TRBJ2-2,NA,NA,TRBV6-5,CASTRGSNTGELFF,TGTGCCAGCACAAGAGGATCGAACACCGGGGAGCTGTTTTTT